Listed below are T cell receptor beta chains from one sample, sequenced in a study of blood T cell repertoires in COVID-19. TCRdb's table, derived via immunoSEQ multiplex PCR, lists solely in-frame clones and lacks some. The data hold roughly 88,000 clones, with about 83% observed a single time. The sequencing input was peripheral blood. The receptor set was obtained from a woman aged 55-70 years with COVID-19, enrolled during active disease. The CDR3 runs from the conserved cysteine through the conserved F or W. The D gene is left open where the match is weak. Rows may omit the clone size; those that give it use once, few, many or a size class.

D,J,size,V,DNA,CDR3
-,TRBJ2-3,few,TRBV5-1,TGCGCCAGCAGCTGGACAGTCAGCACAGATACGCAGTATTTT,CASSWTVSTDTQYF
-,TRBJ1-3,-,TRBV4-3,TGCGCCAGCAGCCGCGACAGTCTTCGTGGAAACACCATATATTTT,CASSRDSLRGNTIYF
-,TRBJ1-2,once,TRBV6-2/TRBV6-3,TGTGCCAGCAGTTACCGGGGGGCGAGGAGTGGCTACACCTTC,CASSYRGARSGYTF
TRBD2,TRBJ2-1,-,TRBV6-5,TGTGCCAGCACGAACGGGGGGAATGAGCAGTTCTTC,CASTNGGNEQFF
TRBD1,TRBJ1-2,-,TRBV4-1,TGCGCCAGCAGCCAAGGAGCTCCGGGACAGGCCTATGGCTACACCTTC,CASSQGAPGQAYGYTF
-,TRBJ1-3,-,TRBV18,TGTGCCAGCTCACCTGACAGTCCTGGAAACACCATATATTTT,CASSPDSPGNTIYF
-,TRBJ1-2,once,TRBV6-6,TGTGCCAGCAGCCCCCCTGAGAGTGGCTACACCTTC,CASSPPESGYTF
TRBD1,TRBJ1-1,-,TRBV6-5,TGTGCCAGCAGTTACTTATCCCAGGGGGACCTTGAAGCTTTCTTT,CASSYLSQGDLEAFF
-,TRBJ1-2,-,TRBV28,TGTGCCAGCATTTATGGGGGGTCAGACTATGGCTACACCTTC,CASIYGGSDYGYTF
-,TRBJ1-5,-,TRBV2,TGTGCCAGCAGTCCCCTCGCGGGTATACCCCAGCATTTT,CASSPLAGIPQHF
-,TRBJ1-2,-,TRBV6-1,TGTGCCAGCAGTGAAAACACAGGGTATGGCTACACCTTC,CASSENTGYGYTF
-,TRBJ2-3,-,TRBV5-1,TGCGCCAGCAGCGTCGGGGTTTCCAATCCAGATACGCAGTATTTT,CASSVGVSNPDTQYF
-,TRBJ2-4,once,TRBV15,TGTGCCACGGCTCAGGGAGCCAAAAACATTCAGTACTTC,CATAQGAKNIQYF
TRBD2,TRBJ2-3,-,TRBV6-6,TGTGCCAGCAGTTACTCTGTGGGGAGGGGAGATACGCAGTATTTT,CASSYSVGRGDTQYF
-,TRBJ2-7,-,TRBV4-3,TGCGCCAGCAGCCAAGATACAGAACTCTACGAGCAGTACTTC,CASSQDTELYEQYF
TRBD1,TRBJ2-7,-,TRBV2,TGTGCCAGCAGGCCGGGACAGGGGGCATACGAGCAGTACTTC,CASRPGQGAYEQYF
TRBD2,TRBJ2-5,-,TRBV7-9,TGTGCCAGCAGCTTAGTCTGGGGGGGAGATGGCGAGACCCAGTACTTC,CASSLVWGGDGETQYF
-,TRBJ2-7,-,TRBV7-9,TGTGCCAGCAGCTTAGAATCGGGCAGGGGAGAGTACTTC,CASSLESGRGEYF
-,TRBJ1-2,few,TRBV12-3/TRBV12-4,TGTGCCAGCAGTTTTACAGCTAACTATGGCTACACCTTC,CASSFTANYGYTF
TRBD2,TRBJ2-7,-,TRBV11-2,TGTGCCAGCAGCCCCCGGACTAGCGTATACGAGCAGTACTTC,CASSPRTSVYEQYF
-,TRBJ2-3,-,TRBV19,TGTGCCAGTAGTATGGGGAGAAATACGCAGTATTTT,CASSMGRNTQYF
TRBD1,TRBJ2-7,-,TRBV5-1,TGCGCCAGCAGCGTCGGGACAGGGAACTACGAGCAGTACTTC,CASSVGTGNYEQYF
-,TRBJ2-6,-,TRBV27,TGTGCCAGCAGTCCCTCTCAGGCGGGACTTAGCTCTGGGGCCAACGTCCTGACTTTC,CASSPSQAGLSSGANVLTF
TRBD1,TRBJ2-5,-,TRBV4-2,TGTGCCAGCAGCCAAGGGGGGACAGCAAAAGAGACCCAGTACTTC,CASSQGGTAKETQYF